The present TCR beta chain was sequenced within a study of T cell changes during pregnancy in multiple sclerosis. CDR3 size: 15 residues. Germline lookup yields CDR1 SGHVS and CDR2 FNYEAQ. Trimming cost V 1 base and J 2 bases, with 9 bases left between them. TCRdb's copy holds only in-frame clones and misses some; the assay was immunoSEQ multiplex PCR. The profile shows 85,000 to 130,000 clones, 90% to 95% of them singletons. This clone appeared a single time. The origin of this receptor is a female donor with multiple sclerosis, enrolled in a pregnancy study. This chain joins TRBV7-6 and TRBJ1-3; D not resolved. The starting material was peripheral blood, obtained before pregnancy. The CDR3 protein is CASSLGSGTGNTIYF. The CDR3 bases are TGTGCCAGCAGCTTAGGGTCCGGGACTGGAAACACCATATATTTT.